This passage covers 14 T cell receptor beta chains from one sample sequenced in a study. TCRdb analysed the 5' RACE reads with MiXCR anew, one entry per CDR3 protein. The table lists over 25,000 distinct CDR3 sequences, 27% of them singletons, with about 2.3% in the top ten. Treg sorting used a CD4+CD25+CD127-/low gate. The specimen sequenced was tumor-infiltrating Tregs sorted from the breast tumor. Receptors originate from a female donor with breast cancer.

The rearrangement uses TRBV28 and TRBJ1-5, with D possibly being TRBD1 (6 bases). This CDR3 is built from 15 residues. Germline CDR1 reads MDHEN; CDR2 reads SYDVKM. Trimming shortened V by 2 bases and J by 5 bases, and 13 bases separated the two germline ends. The CDR3 reads CASSLNRVLDQPQHF. The CDR3 nucleotides read TGTGCCAGCAGTTTAAACAGGGTGCTTGATCAGCCCCAGCATTTT.

This clonotype was counted at least ten times. The genes are TRBV24-1 and TRBJ2-1; a possible D gene is TRBD1 (5 bases). This CDR3 has 14 residues. The V end lost 4 bases, the J end lost 4 bases, and 10 bases lay between the germline ends. Germline assignment: CDR1 KGHDR and CDR2 SFDVKD. The CDR3 loop reads CATSDSTGYNEQFF. The DNA for the CDR3 is TGTGCCACCAGTGACTCAACAGGATACAATGAGCAGTTCTTC.

In its sample, this clonotype was seen a few times. This chain uses TRBV2 with TRBJ2-2, with D unresolved. V was trimmed by 4 bases and J by 1 base, leaving 7 bases between them. The CDR3 covers 14 residues. Germline V gene lookup returns CDR1 SNHLY and CDR2 FYNNEI. CDR3 DNA sequence: TGTGCCAGCAGTGGCCGACAGAACACCGGGGAGCTGTTTTTT. The encoded protein is CASSGRQNTGELFF.

Within the sample, this clonotype is medium-sized. CDR3 sequence reads: CASSIAGPETQYF. Here the CDR3 DNA reads TGTGCCAGCAGCATCGCAGGGCCGGAGACCCAGTACTTC. This chain joins TRBV7-9 and TRBJ2-5, with D possibly TRBD1 on 5 matching bases. V lost 5 bases, J lost 5 bases, and 12 bases lay in between. The germline gives CDR1 SEHNR, CDR2 FQNEAQ (reference sequence). CDR3 length equals 13 residues.

This clonotype turned up a few times. The chain carries TRBV19 and TRBJ1-5; TRBD1 is a possible D gene (6 bases). This CDR3 has 13 residues. V was clipped by 4 bases and J by 6 bases, with 10 bases between them. CDR1 is LNHDA, CDR2 SQIVND, per germline (reference sequence). CDR3 in DNA: TGTGCCAGTAGTAGACCAGGGGCTCAGCCCCAGCATTTT. Residues: CASSRPGAQPQHF. The complete variable domain, with remaining parts taken from reference TRBV19 and TRBJ1-5, reads DGGITQSPKYLFRKEGQNVTLSCEQNLNHDAMYWYRQDPGQGLRLIYYSQIVNDFQKGDIAEGYSVSREKKESFPLTVTSAQKNPTAFYLCASSRPGAQPQHFGDGTRLSIL.

This clonotype has ten or more counts. The rearrangement joins TRBV9 to TRBJ1-1; no clear D gene. Per the germline V gene, CDR1 is SGDLS and CDR2 is YYNGEE. Deletions cut 0 bases from V and 7 bases from J, with 13 bases between. The CDR3 consists of 14 residues. CDR3 amino acids: CASSVGVEWDEAFF. DNA of the CDR3: TGTGCCAGCAGCGTAGGGGTGGAGTGGGATGAAGCTTTCTTT.

This clonotype was found a few times. This chain uses TRBV12-3 or TRBV12-4 with TRBJ1-2; possible D gene TRBD1, 6 bases. V gave up 7 bases and J gave up 2 bases, with 17 bases separating them. The CDR3 covers 15 residues. In nucleotides, the CDR3 is TGTGCCAGCACATACTCCGGACAGAAGAACTATGGCTACACCTTC. Translation gives CASTYSGQKNYGYTF.

The chain recombines TRBV20-1 with TRBJ2-4, with TRBD2 matching over 7 bases. This CDR3 region has 14 residues. Germline V lookup: CDR1 DFQATT, CDR2 SNEGSKA (reference sequence). The V and J ends lost 5 bases and 11 bases, in that order; junction bases with no gene match: 15. The CDR3 loop is CSAQLTSRIGVQYF. The DNA of the CDR3 is TGCAGTGCTCAACTGACTAGCAGGATTGGCGTTCAGTACTTC.

This clonotype occurred a few times. V gene TRBV19 combines with J gene TRBJ1-5; D perhaps matches TRBD1 (6 bases). The V and J ends lost 5 bases and 6 bases respectively, with 20 bases between them. CDR1 and CDR2 from the germline V gene are LNHDA and SQIVND (reference sequence). The CDR3 is 16 residues long. The CDR3 region has the DNA TGTGCCAGTAGTCCTCGACAGGAGGGAAGAGGTCAGCCCCAGCATTTT. Translated, it gives CASSPRQEGRGQPQHF.

J is TRBJ1-2 and V is TRBV15; D call uncertain. CDR1 LNHNV and CDR2 YYDKDF come from the germline V gene (reference sequence). The length of the CDR3 is 13 residues. V lost 3 bases and J 8 bases, leaving 13 bases between the germline ends. The CDR3 sequence: CATSSGRPEGYTF. The CDR3 DNA is TGTGCCACCAGCAGTGGGAGACCGGAAGGCTACACCTTC.

V usage is TRBV5-4 and J usage is TRBJ1-1; D not certain. CDR3 size: 14 residues. CDR1 is SGHNT, CDR2 YYREEE, per germline (reference sequence). The ends were cut back, 0 bases at V and 5 bases at J, with 11 bases in the middle. CDR3 DNA sequence: TGTGCCAGCAGCTTGGACCCTAGTAGGACTGAAGCTTTCTTT. Translating gives CASSLDPSRTEAFF.

This clonotype was counted ten times or more. This chain joins TRBV6-1 and TRBJ2-3; D not resolved. The CDR3 extends over 15 amino acids. The germline CDR1 and CDR2 sequences are MNHNS and SASEGT. Trimming cost V 3 bases and J 4 bases, with 14 bases left between them. DNA for the CDR3: TGTGCCAGCAGTGACCCTAGTCCGCCCCCAGATACGCAGTATTTT. This encodes CASSDPSPPPDTQYF.

This chain links TRBV20-1 with TRBJ2-7; 8 nucleotides align to TRBD1. This CDR3 has 16 residues. Trimming removed 0 bases from V and 4 bases from J; junction bases left unmatched: 11. Germline loops: CDR1 DFQATT, CDR2 SNEGSKA (reference sequence). CDR3 sequence (DNA): TGCAGTGCTAGAGATCCACAGGGGGGAAGGAAGTACGAGCAGTACTTC. This translates into CSARDPQGGRKYEQYF.

For this clonotype: This could be a read error, since a much larger clone is one nucleotide away. CDR3 DNA sequence: TGTGCCAGCAGTACCCGCGGGGGAAGGCAGCACCAGCATTTT. Residues: CASSTRGGRQHQHF. The rearrangement uses TRBV6-5 and TRBJ1-5, with a weak D call TRBD1 (5 bases). CDR3 length equals 14 residues. CDR1 and CDR2 from the germline V gene are MNHEY and SVGAGI.